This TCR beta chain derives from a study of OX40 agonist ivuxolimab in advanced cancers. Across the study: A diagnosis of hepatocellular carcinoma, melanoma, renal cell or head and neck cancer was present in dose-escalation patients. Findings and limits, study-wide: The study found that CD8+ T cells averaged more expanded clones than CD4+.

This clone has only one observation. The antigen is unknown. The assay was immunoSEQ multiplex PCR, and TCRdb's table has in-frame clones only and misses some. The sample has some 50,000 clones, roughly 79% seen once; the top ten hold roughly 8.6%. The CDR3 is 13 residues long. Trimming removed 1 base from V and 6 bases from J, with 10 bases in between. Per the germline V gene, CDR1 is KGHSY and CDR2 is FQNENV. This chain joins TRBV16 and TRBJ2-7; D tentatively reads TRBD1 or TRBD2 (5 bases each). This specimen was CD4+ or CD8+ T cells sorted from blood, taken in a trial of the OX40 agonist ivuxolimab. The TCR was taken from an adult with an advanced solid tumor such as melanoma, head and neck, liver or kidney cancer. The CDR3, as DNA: TGTGCCAGCAGCCAATATCGAGGGGCCGAGCAGTACTTC. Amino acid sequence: CASSQYRGAEQYF. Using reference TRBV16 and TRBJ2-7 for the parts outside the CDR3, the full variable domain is GEEVAQTPKHLVRGEGQKAKLYCAPIKGHSYVFWYQQVLKNEFKFLISFQNENVFDETGMPKERFSAKCLPNSPCSLEIQATKLEDSAVYFCASSQYRGAEQYFGPGTRLTVT.